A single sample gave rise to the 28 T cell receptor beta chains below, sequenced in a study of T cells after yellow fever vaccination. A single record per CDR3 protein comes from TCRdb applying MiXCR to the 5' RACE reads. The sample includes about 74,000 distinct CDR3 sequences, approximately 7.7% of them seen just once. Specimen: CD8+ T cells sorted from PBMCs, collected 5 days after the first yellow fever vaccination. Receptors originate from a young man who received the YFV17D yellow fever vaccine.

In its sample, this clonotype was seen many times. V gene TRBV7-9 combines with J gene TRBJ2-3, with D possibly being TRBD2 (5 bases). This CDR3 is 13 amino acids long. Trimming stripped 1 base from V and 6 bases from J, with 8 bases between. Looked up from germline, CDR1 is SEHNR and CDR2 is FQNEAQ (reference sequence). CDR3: CASSLVWEDTQYF. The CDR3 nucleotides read TGTGCCAGCAGCTTAGTATGGGAGGATACGCAGTATTTT.

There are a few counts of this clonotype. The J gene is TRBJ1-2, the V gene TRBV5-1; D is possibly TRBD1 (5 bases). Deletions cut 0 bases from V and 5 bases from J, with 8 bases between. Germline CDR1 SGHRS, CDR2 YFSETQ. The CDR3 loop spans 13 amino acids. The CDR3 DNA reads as TGCGCCAGCAGCTTGGTTAGGGGATATGGCTACACCTTC. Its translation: CASSLVRGYGYTF. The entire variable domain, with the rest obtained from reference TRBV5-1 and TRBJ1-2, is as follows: KAGVTQTPRYLIKTRGQQVTLSCSPISGHRSVSWYQQTPGQGLQFLFEYFSETQRNKGNFPGRFSGRQFSNSRSEMNVSTLELGDSALYLCASSLVRGYGYTFGSGTRLTVV.

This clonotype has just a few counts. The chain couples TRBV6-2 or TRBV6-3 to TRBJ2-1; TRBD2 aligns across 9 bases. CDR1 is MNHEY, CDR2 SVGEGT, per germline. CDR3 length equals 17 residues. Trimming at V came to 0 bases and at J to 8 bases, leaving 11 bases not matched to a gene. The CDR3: CASSYSIGAGGVDEQFF. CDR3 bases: TGTGCCAGCAGTTACTCGATCGGAGCGGGGGGAGTCGATGAGCAGTTCTTC.

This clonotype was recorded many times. CDR3 nucleotide sequence: TGCGCCAGCAGCCAATCGGACAGGGGGGGATACAATGAGCAGTTCTTC. It translates to CASSQSDRGGYNEQFF. The chain carries TRBV4-1 and TRBJ2-1; 10 bases match TRBD1. Germline CDR1 MGHRA, CDR2 YSYEKL. CDR3 size: 16 residues. The trim removed 2 bases at V and 4 bases at J, leaving 5 bases unmatched.

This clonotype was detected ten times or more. The DNA of the CDR3 is TGTGCCATCAATACAGGGGAACAACCCGGGGAGCTGTTTTTT. It encodes CAINTGEQPGELFF. The chain carries TRBV10-3 and TRBJ2-2; 7 positions match TRBD1. Trimming at V came to 7 bases and at J to 6 bases, leaving 8 bases not matched to a gene. The length of the CDR3 is 14 residues. From germline, CDR1 is ENHRY and CDR2 SYGVKD.

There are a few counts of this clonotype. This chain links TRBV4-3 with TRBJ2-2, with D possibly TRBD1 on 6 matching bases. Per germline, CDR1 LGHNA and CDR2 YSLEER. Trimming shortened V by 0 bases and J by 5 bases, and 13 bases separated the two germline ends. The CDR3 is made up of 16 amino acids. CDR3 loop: CASSQDLGHETGELFF. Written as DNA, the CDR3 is TGCGCCAGCAGCCAAGATTTGGGACACGAAACCGGGGAGCTGTTTTTT.

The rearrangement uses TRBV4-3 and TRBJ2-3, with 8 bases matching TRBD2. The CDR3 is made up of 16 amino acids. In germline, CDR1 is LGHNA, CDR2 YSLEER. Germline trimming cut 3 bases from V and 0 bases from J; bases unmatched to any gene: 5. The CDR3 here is CASSHGSGASTDTQYF. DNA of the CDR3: TGCGCCAGCAGCCACGGTAGCGGGGCTAGCACAGATACGCAGTATTTT.

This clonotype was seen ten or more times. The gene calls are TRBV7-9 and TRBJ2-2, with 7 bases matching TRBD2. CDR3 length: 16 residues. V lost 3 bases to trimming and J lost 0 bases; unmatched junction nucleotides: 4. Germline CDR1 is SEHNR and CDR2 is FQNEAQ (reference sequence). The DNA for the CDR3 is TGTGCCAGCAGCTTCGCGGGGGACCCGAACACCGGGGAGCTGTTTTTT. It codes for CASSFAGDPNTGELFF. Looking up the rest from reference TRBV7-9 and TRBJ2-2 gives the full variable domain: DTGVSQNPRHKITKRGQNVTFRCDPISEHNRLYWYRQTLGQGPEFLTYFQNEAQLEKSRLLSDRFSAERPKGSFSTLEIQRTEQGDSAMYLCASSFAGDPNTGELFFGEGSRLTVL.

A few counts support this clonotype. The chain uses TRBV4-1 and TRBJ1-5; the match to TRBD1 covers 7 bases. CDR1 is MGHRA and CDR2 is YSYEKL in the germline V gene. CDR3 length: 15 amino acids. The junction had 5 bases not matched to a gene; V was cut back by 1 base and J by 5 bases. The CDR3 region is CASSQGPGGYQPQHF. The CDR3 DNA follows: TGCGCCAGCAGCCAAGGACCAGGGGGATATCAGCCCCAGCATTTT.

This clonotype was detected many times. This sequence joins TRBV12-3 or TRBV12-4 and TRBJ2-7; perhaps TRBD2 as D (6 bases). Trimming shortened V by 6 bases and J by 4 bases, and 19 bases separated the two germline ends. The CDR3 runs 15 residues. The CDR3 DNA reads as TGTGCCAGCAGCCCTCCGGGACTCCACTGGTACGAGCAGTACTTC. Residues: CASSPPGLHWYEQYF.

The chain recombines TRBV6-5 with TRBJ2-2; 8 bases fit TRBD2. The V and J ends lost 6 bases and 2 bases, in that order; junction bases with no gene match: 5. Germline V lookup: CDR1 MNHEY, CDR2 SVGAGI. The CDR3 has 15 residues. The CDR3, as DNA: TGTGCCAGCAGCACCGGGACTAGAAACACCGGGGAGCTGTTTTTT. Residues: CASSTGTRNTGELFF.

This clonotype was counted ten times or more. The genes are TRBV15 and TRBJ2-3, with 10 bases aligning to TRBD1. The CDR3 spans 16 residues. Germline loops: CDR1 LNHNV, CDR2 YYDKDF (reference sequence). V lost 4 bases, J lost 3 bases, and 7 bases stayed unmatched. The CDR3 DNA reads TGTGCCACCAGCAACCGGGACAGGGGCCAGACAGATACGCAGTATTTT. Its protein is CATSNRDRGQTDTQYF.

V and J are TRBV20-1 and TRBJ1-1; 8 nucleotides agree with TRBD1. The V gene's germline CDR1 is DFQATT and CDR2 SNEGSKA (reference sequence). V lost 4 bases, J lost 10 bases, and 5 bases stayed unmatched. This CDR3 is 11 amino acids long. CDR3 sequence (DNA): TGCAGTGCTACTACAGGGGGTGCAGCTTTCTTT. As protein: CSATTGGAAFF.

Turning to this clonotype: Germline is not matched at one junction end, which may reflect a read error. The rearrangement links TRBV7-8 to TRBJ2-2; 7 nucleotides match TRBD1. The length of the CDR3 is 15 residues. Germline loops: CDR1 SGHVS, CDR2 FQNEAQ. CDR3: CASTLGGLNTGELFF. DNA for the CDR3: TGTGCCAGCACCTTAGGGGGCCTTAACACCGGGGAGCTGTTTTTT.

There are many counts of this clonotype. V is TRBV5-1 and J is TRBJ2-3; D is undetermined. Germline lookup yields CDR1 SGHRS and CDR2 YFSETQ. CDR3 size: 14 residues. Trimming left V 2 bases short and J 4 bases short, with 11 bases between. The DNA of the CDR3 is TGCGCCAGCAGCTTACCCCTAGGATCAGATACGCAGTATTTT. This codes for CASSLPLGSDTQYF.

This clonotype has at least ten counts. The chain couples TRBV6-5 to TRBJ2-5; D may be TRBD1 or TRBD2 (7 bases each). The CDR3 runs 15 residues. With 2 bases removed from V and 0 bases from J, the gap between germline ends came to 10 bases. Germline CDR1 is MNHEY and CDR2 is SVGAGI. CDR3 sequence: CASSYQGGYQETQYF. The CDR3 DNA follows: TGTGCCAGCAGTTACCAGGGGGGGTACCAAGAGACCCAGTACTTC.

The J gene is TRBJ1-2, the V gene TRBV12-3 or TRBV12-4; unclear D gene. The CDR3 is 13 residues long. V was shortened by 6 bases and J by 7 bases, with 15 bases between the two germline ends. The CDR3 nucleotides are TGTGCCAGCAGCTCCTCCACGGAGGGTGGCTACACCTTC. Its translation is CASSSSTEGGYTF.

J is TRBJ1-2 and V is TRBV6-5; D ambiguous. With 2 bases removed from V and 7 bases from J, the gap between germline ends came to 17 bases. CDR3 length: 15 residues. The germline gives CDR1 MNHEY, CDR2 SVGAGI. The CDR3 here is CASSYNPPIFGGYTF. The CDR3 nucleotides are TGTGCCAGCAGTTACAACCCTCCTATCTTCGGTGGCTACACCTTC.

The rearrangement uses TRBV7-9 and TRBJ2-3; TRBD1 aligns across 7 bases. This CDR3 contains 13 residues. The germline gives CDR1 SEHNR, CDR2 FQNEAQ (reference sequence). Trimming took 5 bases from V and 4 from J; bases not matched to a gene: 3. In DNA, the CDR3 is TGTGCCAGCAGCCTGGGACAGCCAGATACGCAGTATTTT. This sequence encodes CASSLGQPDTQYF.

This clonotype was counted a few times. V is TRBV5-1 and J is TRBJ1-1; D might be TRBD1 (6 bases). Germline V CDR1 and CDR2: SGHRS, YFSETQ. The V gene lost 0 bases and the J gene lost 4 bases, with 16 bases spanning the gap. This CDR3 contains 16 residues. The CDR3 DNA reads TGCGCCAGCAGCTTGGCGGTTTACACAGGGAGCACTGAAGCTTTCTTT. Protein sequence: CASSLAVYTGSTEAFF. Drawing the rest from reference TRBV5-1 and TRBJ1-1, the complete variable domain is KAGVTQTPRYLIKTRGQQVTLSCSPISGHRSVSWYQQTPGQGLQFLFEYFSETQRNKGNFPGRFSGRQFSNSRSEMNVSTLELGDSALYLCASSLAVYTGSTEAFFGQGTRLTVV.

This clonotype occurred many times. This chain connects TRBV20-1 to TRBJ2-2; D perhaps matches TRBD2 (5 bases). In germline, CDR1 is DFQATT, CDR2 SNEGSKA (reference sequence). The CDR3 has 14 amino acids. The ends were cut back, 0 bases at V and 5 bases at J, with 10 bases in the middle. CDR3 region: CSAREEVKTGELFF. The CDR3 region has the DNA TGCAGTGCTAGAGAGGAGGTCAAGACCGGGGAGCTGTTTTTT.

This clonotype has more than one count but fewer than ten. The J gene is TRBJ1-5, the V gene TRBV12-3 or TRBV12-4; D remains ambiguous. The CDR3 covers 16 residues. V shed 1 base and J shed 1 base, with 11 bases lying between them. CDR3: CASSLGPPESNQPQHF. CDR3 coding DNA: TGTGCCAGCAGTTTAGGTCCGCCTGAAAGCAATCAGCCCCAGCATTTT.

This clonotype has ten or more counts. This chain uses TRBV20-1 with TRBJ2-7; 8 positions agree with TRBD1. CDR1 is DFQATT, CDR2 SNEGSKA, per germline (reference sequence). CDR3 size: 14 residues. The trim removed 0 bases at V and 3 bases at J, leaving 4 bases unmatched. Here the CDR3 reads CSARDSDRGYEQYF. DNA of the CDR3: TGCAGTGCTAGAGATAGCGACAGGGGCTACGAGCAGTACTTC.

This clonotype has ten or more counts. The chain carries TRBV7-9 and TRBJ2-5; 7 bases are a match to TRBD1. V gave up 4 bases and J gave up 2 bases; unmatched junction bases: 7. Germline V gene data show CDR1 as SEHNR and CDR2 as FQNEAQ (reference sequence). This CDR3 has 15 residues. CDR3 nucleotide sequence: TGTGCCAGCAGCTACTCCGGGACAGCACAAGAGACCCAGTACTTC. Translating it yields CASSYSGTAQETQYF.

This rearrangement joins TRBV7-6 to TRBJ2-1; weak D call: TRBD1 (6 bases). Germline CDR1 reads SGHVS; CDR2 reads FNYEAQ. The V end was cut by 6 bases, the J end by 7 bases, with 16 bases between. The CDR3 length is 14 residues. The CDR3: CASRSSPGTNEQFF. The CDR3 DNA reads TGTGCCAGCAGATCCTCGCCCGGGACAAATGAGCAGTTCTTC. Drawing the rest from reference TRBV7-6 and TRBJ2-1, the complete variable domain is GAGVSQSPRYKVTKRGQDVALRCDPISGHVSLYWYRQALGQGPEFLTYFNYEAQQDKSGLPNDRFSAERPEGSISTLTIQRTEQRDSAMYRCASRSSPGTNEQFFGPGTRLTVL.

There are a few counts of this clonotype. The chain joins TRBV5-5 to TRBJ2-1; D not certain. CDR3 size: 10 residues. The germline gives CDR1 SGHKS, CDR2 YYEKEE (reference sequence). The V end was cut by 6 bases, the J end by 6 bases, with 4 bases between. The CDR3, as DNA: TGTGCCAGCACTCTCAATGAGCAGTTCTTC. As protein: CASTLNEQFF.

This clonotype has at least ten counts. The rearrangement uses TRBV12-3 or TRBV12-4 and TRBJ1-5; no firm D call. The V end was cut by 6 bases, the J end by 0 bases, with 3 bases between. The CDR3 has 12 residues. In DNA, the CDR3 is TGTGCCAGCAGCCCTAGCAATCAGCCCCAGCATTTT. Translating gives CASSPSNQPQHF.

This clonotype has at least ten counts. The CDR3 nucleotides are TGTGCCACCGAGGGACAGGGGGCAGATACGCAGTATTTT. It encodes CATEGQGADTQYF. This chain uses TRBV24-1 with TRBJ2-3; 11 bases are a match to TRBD1. The V gene end was trimmed by 9 bases and the J gene end by 4 bases; junction bases not matched to a gene: 2. The CDR3 is 13 amino acids. Germline values: CDR1 KGHDR, CDR2 SFDVKD.